This T cell receptor (beta chain) was obtained from a study of CD8 T cells in ankylosing spondylitis. Study conclusions and caveats: Disease-linked clones reportedly concentrated significantly in matched ankylosing spondylitis synovial fluid. A TCR beta motif of 8 or 9 highly homologous variants appeared characteristic of ankylosing spondylitis blood.

The germline V gene has CDR1 MGHRA and CDR2 YSYEKL. The CDR3 sequence is 15 residues long. Trimming removed 4 bases at V and 1 base at J, with 13 bases between. As for this clonotype: The antigen remains undetermined.

Using its own MiXCR run on the 5' RACE reads, TCRdb lists one record per CDR3 protein. This sample has more than 300,000 distinct CDR3 sequences, with 7.5% to 9% found just once. Sequenced input: blood, either unsorted or a sorted T cell fraction (not recorded which). This chain connects TRBV4-1 to TRBJ1-1; D is uncertain. The sequence came from a male donor with ankylosing spondylitis. The CDR3 sequence: CASSRQGRANTEAFF. As DNA, the CDR3 is TGCGCCAGCAGCCGACAAGGACGGGCGAACACTGAAGCTTTCTTT.